This TCR beta chain was sequenced for a study of blood T cell repertoires in COVID-19. About the research overall: There were acute and convalescent COVID-19 samples, and they came from the United States, Italy and Spain. PBMCs, B-cell-depleted T cells, or T cells provided the cDNA or gDNA that made up the material.

In this sample, this clone turned up once. Germline V lookup: CDR1 SGHRS, CDR2 YFSETQ. Trimming left V 4 bases short and J 5 bases short, with 9 bases between. CDR3 length equals 13 residues. In the authors' workflow: Estimated nucleated cell counts came from reference gene primer amplification. The assay was immunoSEQ multiplex PCR, and TCRdb's table has in-frame clones only and misses some. That table is the source of V, J and clone size, and D and trimming were worked out from the DNA. The sample consists of approximately 280,000 clones, roughly 90% of them appearing once. The specimen was peripheral blood. This TCR was sampled from a man between 50 and 59 years old with acute or convalescent COVID-19. This chain links TRBV5-1 with TRBJ1-4; D is possibly TRBD1 (6 bases). This CDR3 is CASSVGGNEKLFF. For the CDR3, the DNA is TGCGCCAGCAGCGTGGGGGGCAATGAAAAACTGTTTTTT. Full variable domain (remainder filled in from reference TRBV5-1 and TRBJ1-4): KAGVTQTPRYLIKTRGQQVTLSCSPISGHRSVSWYQQTPGQGLQFLFEYFSETQRNKGNFPGRFSGRQFSNSRSEMNVSTLELGDSALYLCASSVGGNEKLFFGSGTQLSVL.